Listed here are 15 T cell receptor beta chains from one sample, sequenced in a study of cytomegalovirus exposure and HLA in healthy donors. The data were produced by immunoSEQ multiplex PCR, yet TCRdb's version contains in-frame clones alone and is incomplete. The sample records more than 250,000 clones, 90% being singletons. Sequenced sample: PBMCs. These receptors were collected from a woman aged 25 to 45 in good health and CMV-seronegative.

The chain carries TRBV20-1 and TRBJ2-5; D is ambiguous. This CDR3 is 11 amino acids long. Trimming pared 3 bases from V and 2 bases from J, leaving 4 bases between. Germline V gene lookup returns CDR1 DFQATT and CDR2 SNEGSKA (reference sequence). The CDR3 is CSARAQETQYF. CDR3 sequence (DNA): TGCAGTGCTAGGGCTCAAGAGACCCAGTACTTC.

The chain couples TRBV11-2 to TRBJ2-1; D might be TRBD1 (6 bases). The CDR3 extends over 17 amino acids. Germline V gene lookup returns CDR1 SGHAT and CDR2 FQNNGV. V was cut by 8 bases and J by 5 bases, with 25 bases left in between. In nucleotides, the CDR3 is TGTGCCAGCTATTCCTCAACCTGGGGACACAACGACAATGAGCAGTTCTTC. Amino acid sequence: CASYSSTWGHNDNEQFF.

This chain links TRBV7-6 with TRBJ2-5, with D hard to call. From germline, CDR1 is SGHVS and CDR2 FNYEAQ. The V gene lost 1 base and the J gene lost 3 bases, with 6 bases spanning the gap. The CDR3 is made up of 13 amino acids. CDR3 nucleotide sequence: TGTGCCAGCAGCTTAGTACAGAAAGAGACCCAGTACTTC. As protein: CASSLVQKETQYF.

The rearrangement joins TRBV7-9 to TRBJ2-7; TRBD2 aligns across 11 bases. Germline V gives CDR1 SEHNR, CDR2 FQNEAQ (reference sequence). V dropped 6 bases and J dropped 2; count of bases not matched to a gene: 3. The CDR3 has 14 amino acids. The CDR3 loop reads CASSTSGSAYEQYF. In DNA, the CDR3 is TGTGCCAGCAGTACTAGCGGGAGTGCCTACGAGCAGTACTTC.

The rearrangement links TRBV29-1 to TRBJ2-7; possibly TRBD1 for D (7 bases). Germline loops: CDR1 SQVTM, CDR2 ANQGSEA. V was pared by 5 bases and J by 3 bases, with 17 bases between. This CDR3 comprises 14 residues. CDR3 nucleotides: TGCAGCGTTTATTGGGCGGGACAGCACTACGAGCAGTACTTC. This sequence encodes CSVYWAGQHYEQYF.

This chain uses TRBV7-6 with TRBJ2-6; 10 bases fit TRBD2. CDR1 and CDR2 (germline): SGHVS, FNYEAQ. The CDR3 runs 19 residues. The J segment lost 4 bases and the V segment lost 1 base, leaving 10 bases of the junction unmatched. The CDR3: CASSLGSSGRDPGANVLTF. CDR3 in DNA: TGTGCCAGCAGCTTAGGCTCTAGCGGGAGAGATCCCGGGGCCAACGTCCTGACTTTC.

V and J are TRBV4-3 and TRBJ2-1, with 11 bases lining up with TRBD2. V was pared by 4 bases and J by 3 bases, with 20 bases of the junction left unmatched. This CDR3 is built from 21 residues. Germline V lookup: CDR1 LGHNA, CDR2 YSLEER. Written as DNA, the CDR3 is TGCGCCAGCAGCCCGTCACTATTCCCTACTAGCGGGAGTGCTTTCTACAATGAGCAGTTCTTC. Translated, it gives CASSPSLFPTSGSAFYNEQFF.

This sequence joins TRBV28 and TRBJ2-1; TRBD2 might be the D (5 bases). Germline V gene data show CDR1 as MDHEN and CDR2 as SYDVKM. The CDR3 length is 15 residues. The V end lost 2 bases, the J end lost 10 bases, and 18 bases lay between the germline ends. Here the CDR3 DNA reads TGTGCCAGCAGTTTAATCGGTCCTAGTTCTAGCGAGCAGTTCTTC. Translated: CASSLIGPSSSEQFF.

The chain carries TRBV6-5 and TRBJ1-1; possibly TRBD1 for D (5 bases). Trimming pared 0 bases from V and 3 bases from J, leaving 8 bases between. The CDR3 has 14 amino acids. The germline CDR1 and CDR2 sequences are MNHEY and SVGAGI. The CDR3 sequence: CASSYSRGYTEAFF. The CDR3 bases are TGTGCCAGCAGTTACTCGAGGGGTTACACTGAAGCTTTCTTT.

This rearrangement joins TRBV10-3 to TRBJ2-7; the match to TRBD2 covers 8 bases. Germline loops: CDR1 ENHRY, CDR2 SYGVKD. CDR3 length: 14 amino acids. J gave up 1 base and V 8 bases, and 7 bases lay outside the gene matches. CDR3 DNA sequence: TGTGCCATCGGTTACGCGGGAGGTTCCTACGAGCAGTACTTC. This encodes CAIGYAGGSYEQYF.

The genes are TRBV6-5 and TRBJ2-2; TRBD2 matches at 12 bases. The germline gives CDR1 MNHEY, CDR2 SVGAGI. The CDR3 consists of 16 residues. The J segment lost 6 bases and the V segment lost 2 bases, leaving 4 bases of the junction unmatched. The chain's CDR3 is CASSYGLAGFPGELFF. Here the CDR3 DNA reads TGTGCCAGCAGTTACGGACTAGCGGGATTCCCCGGGGAGCTGTTTTTT.

V is TRBV7-8 and J is TRBJ2-7; D remains unclear. CDR3 size: 14 residues. Between the trimmed V and J ends, which lost 7 bases and 2 bases, there was a span of 15 bases. Germline V gene lookup returns CDR1 SGHVS and CDR2 FQNEAQ. Here the CDR3 reads CASTTGPSTYEQYF. In DNA form, the CDR3 reads TGTGCCAGCACCACTGGGCCCTCCACCTACGAGCAGTACTTC.

V gene TRBV19 combines with J gene TRBJ2-5; 7 positions agree with TRBD1. V trimming: 4 bases; J trimming: 0 bases; junction bases outside the gene matches: 5. The V gene's germline CDR1 is LNHDA and CDR2 SQIVND (reference sequence). The CDR3 length is 15 residues. This chain's CDR3 is CASSTGDSNQETQYF. For the CDR3, the DNA is TGTGCCAGTAGTACCGGGGACAGCAACCAAGAGACCCAGTACTTC.

The V call is TRBV5-1, the J call TRBJ1-5; unclear D gene. The germline CDR1 and CDR2 sequences are SGHRS and YFSETQ. Trimming stripped 2 bases from V and 4 bases from J, with 7 bases between. CDR3 length equals 13 residues. The DNA of the CDR3 is TGCGCCAGCAGCTTAATTCCTAATCAGCCCCAGCATTTT. Its protein is CASSLIPNQPQHF.

This chain connects TRBV9 to TRBJ2-7, with D possibly being TRBD2 (5 bases). Germline assignment: CDR1 SGDLS and CDR2 YYNGEE. The CDR3 is 13 residues long. The ends were cut back, 0 bases at V and 4 bases at J, with 8 bases in the middle. The CDR3 sequence: CASSVAPGYEQYF. Here the CDR3 DNA reads TGTGCCAGCAGCGTAGCCCCGGGATACGAGCAGTACTTC.